This is a list of T cell receptor beta chains from one sample in a study of CD8+ T cells in alopecia areata. TCRdb keeps only in-frame clones here, not all; method: immunoSEQ multiplex PCR. The sample contains over 150,000 clones, over 50% of which appear only once. This specimen consisted of CD4+ T cells sorted from blood, obtained at week 0. These receptors came from a human donor with alopecia areata. Both conserved end residues are part of each CDR3. Fields, in order: V gene, clone size, J gene, D gene, CDR3 protein, CDR3 DNA. The D gene is left open where the match is weak. Expanded clones are given a class, and other clones once, few, many or no size at all.

>TRBV23-1|-|TRBJ1-5|-
CASSQWSRTVYSNQPQHF
TGCGCCAGCAGTCAATGGTCGCGGACAGTTTATAGCAATCAGCCCCAGCATTTT
>TRBV23-1|-|TRBJ2-5|TRBD1
CARPQQSICRDRVGETQYF
TGCGCCAGACCACAGCAGTCAATCTGTAGGGACAGGGTGGGAGAGACCCAGTACTTC
>TRBV14|-|TRBJ2-5|-
CASSLDKLGSETQYF
TGTGCCAGCAGCCTTGACAAATTAGGCTCGGAGACCCAGTACTTC
>TRBV6-1|-|TRBJ2-7|TRBD2
CASTSGGFDEQYF
TGTGCCAGCACTAGCGGGGGGTTTGACGAGCAGTACTTC
>TRBV5-1|-|TRBJ1-2|-
CASSSTTNYGYTF
TGCGCCAGCAGCTCGACAACGAACTATGGCTACACCTTC
>TRBV19|-|TRBJ1-2|-
CASTRPGRDGYTF
TGTGCCAGTACCCGTCCGGGGCGTGATGGCTACACCTTC
>TRBV6-6|-|TRBJ2-2|TRBD2
CASSPLAGDNLRELFF
TGTGCCAGCAGCCCCCTGGCGGGGGATAACCTAAGGGAGCTGTTTTTT
>TRBV10-3|-|TRBJ2-5|TRBD1
CATTDRAGETQYF
TGTGCCACAACGGACAGGGCGGGAGAGACCCAGTACTTC
>TRBV4-1|once|TRBJ1-2|-
CASSPSAVLAYGYTF
TGCGCCAGCAGCCCCAGCGCGGTTTTGGCCTATGGCTACACCTTC
>TRBV29-1|-|TRBJ2-4|-
CSGGTQENIQYF
TGCAGCGGAGGGACACAAGAAAACATTCAGTACTTC
>TRBV7-2|-|TRBJ1-5|TRBD1
CASSLQTGGNQPQHF
TGTGCCAGCAGCTTACAGACAGGGGGGAATCAGCCCCAGCATTTT
>TRBV7-9|few|TRBJ2-1|-
CASSFREKMGEQFF
TGTGCCAGCAGCTTCCGGGAGAAGATGGGTGAGCAGTTCTTC
>TRBV18|-|TRBJ2-6|-
CASSPVTGANVLTF
TGTGCCAGCTCCCCAGTGACTGGGGCCAACGTCCTGACTTTC
>TRBV28|few|TRBJ2-2|TRBD2
CASSLTFGGGHTGELFF
TGTGCCAGCAGTTTAACGTTCGGCGGGGGGCACACCGGGGAGCTGTTTTTT
>TRBV7-9|few|TRBJ2-3|TRBD1
CASSFSGTGRDTQYF
TGTGCCAGCAGCTTCTCCGGGACAGGGAGAGATACGCAGTATTTT
>TRBV7-9|few|TRBJ1-2|-
CASSLDPGNGYTF
TGTGCCAGCAGCTTAGACCCAGGGAACGGCTACACCTTC
>TRBV2|-|TRBJ1-1|-
CASSQGENTEAFF
TGTGCCAGCAGTCAAGGGGAGAACACTGAAGCTTTCTTT
>TRBV29-1|-|TRBJ2-1|-
CSSLPLTYNEQFF
TGCAGCAGTCTCCCCCTTACCTACAATGAGCAGTTCTTC
>TRBV4-1|-|TRBJ2-1|TRBD2
CASSQGEAGGRVNEQFF
TGCGCCAGCAGCCAAGGTGAAGCGGGGGGGCGAGTAAATGAGCAGTTCTTC
>TRBV6-6|-|TRBJ1-5|-
CASSQRGEINQPQHF
TGTGCCAGCAGCCAAAGAGGGGAAATCAATCAGCCCCAGCATTTT
>TRBV7-2|-|TRBJ2-7|-
CASRLYLDSLISYEQYF
TGTGCCAGCAGACTCTACCTGGACAGCCTTATTTCCTACGAGCAGTACTTC
>TRBV5-1|-|TRBJ1-1|-
CASSLRMGPSTEAFF
TGCGCCAGCAGCTTGAGGATGGGTCCATCCACTGAAGCTTTCTTT
>TRBV5-1|few|TRBJ2-7|TRBD1
CASSLVSDRDYEQYF
TGCGCCAGCAGCTTGGTTTCGGACAGGGACTACGAGCAGTACTTC
>TRBV15|-|TRBJ2-2|TRBD2
CATSRDGRGAGELFF
TGTGCCACCAGCAGAGATGGGAGGGGCGCCGGGGAGCTGTTTTTT
>TRBV30|once|TRBJ1-1|-
CAWSVGANTEAFF
TGTGCCTGGAGTGTGGGGGCTAACACTGAAGCTTTCTTT
>TRBV5-6|once|TRBJ1-5|-
CASTHGGWGDQPQHF
TGTGCCAGCACCCATGGAGGGTGGGGGGATCAGCCCCAGCATTTT
>TRBV29-1|-|TRBJ2-7|-
CSVVSEGTSTYEQYF
TGCAGCGTTGTATCTGAGGGGACCTCAACCTACGAGCAGTACTTC
>TRBV7-9|few|TRBJ1-1|-
CASSLDRGRTEAFF
TGTGCCAGCAGCTTAGACCGCGGACGGACTGAAGCTTTCTTT
>TRBV4-1|-|TRBJ2-7|TRBD1
CASSQQLDRGSPYEQYF
TGCGCCAGCAGCCAGCAATTGGACAGGGGCTCTCCCTACGAGCAGTACTTC
>TRBV30|once|TRBJ1-5|-
CAWSGEGGRSNQPQHF
TGTGCCTGGAGTGGAGAGGGGGGTAGGAGCAATCAGCCCCAGCATTTT
>TRBV7-8|-|TRBJ2-3|TRBD2
CASSLASGGAGTQYF
TGTGCCAGCAGCTTAGCGAGCGGGGGGGCCGGTACGCAGTATTTT
>TRBV10-3|-|TRBJ1-2|-
CAISELTGSVGNGYTF
TGTGCCATCAGTGAGTTAACAGGGTCGGTGGGCAATGGCTACACCTTC
>TRBV29-1|-|TRBJ2-5|TRBD2
CSVPGGAGETQYF
TGCAGCGTGCCCGGGGGGGCTGGAGAGACCCAGTACTTC
>TRBV6-5|-|TRBJ1-5|TRBD1
CASKRDSAGNQPQHF
TGTGCCAGCAAAAGGGACAGCGCAGGCAATCAGCCCCAGCATTTT
>TRBV29-1|few|TRBJ2-7|TRBD1
CSVNRGPLEQYF
TGCAGCGTAAACAGGGGGCCTCTCGAGCAGTACTTC
>TRBV25-1|-|TRBJ2-5|TRBD1
CASSELGTGQETQYF
TGTGCCAGCAGTGAATTAGGGACAGGACAAGAGACCCAGTACTTC
>TRBV18|-|TRBJ1-2|-
CASSPPSRDGYTF
TGTGCCAGCTCACCCCCGAGTAGGGATGGCTACACCTTC
>TRBV15|-|TRBJ2-4|-
CATRRGRENIQYF
TGTGCCACCCGCCGGGGCAGGGAAAACATTCAGTACTTC
>TRBV9|-|TRBJ2-5|-
CASSEQGILYQETQYF
TGTGCCAGCAGCGAGCAGGGAATTCTGTACCAAGAGACCCAGTACTTC
>TRBV29-1|-|TRBJ1-1|-
CSVETVLNTEAFF
TGCAGCGTAGAGACAGTATTGAACACTGAAGCTTTCTTT